This passage covers 7 T cell receptor beta chains from one sample sequenced in a study of OX40 agonist ivuxolimab in advanced cancers. The data were produced by immunoSEQ multiplex PCR, yet TCRdb's version contains in-frame clones alone and is incomplete. This sample has approximately 70,000 clones, with 92% found just once. The input for sequencing was CD4+ or CD8+ T cells sorted from blood, taken in a trial of the OX40 agonist ivuxolimab. These receptors were taken from an adult with an advanced solid tumor such as melanoma, head and neck, liver or kidney cancer.

This clone was detected once. The chain is built from TRBV18 and TRBJ2-7; a weak D match, TRBD2 (5 bases). Trimming took 3 bases from V and 7 from J, leaving 16 bases between them. Germline V gene data show CDR1 as KGHSH and CDR2 as LQKENI. The CDR3 has 14 residues. The CDR3 reads CASSPPGVSGEQYF. The CDR3 region has the DNA TGTGCCAGCTCACCTCCCGGGGTGTCAGGAGAGCAGTACTTC. The variable domain in full, completed from reference TRBV18 and TRBJ2-7, reads NAGVMQNPRHLVRRRGQEARLRCSPMKGHSHVYWYRQLPEEGLKFMVYLQKENIIDESGMPKERFSAEFPKEGPSILRIQQVVRGDSAAYFCASSPPGVSGEQYFGPGTRLTVT.

Concerning this clone: This sample includes further DNA sequences coding for the same CDR3. The rearrangement uses TRBV7-9 and TRBJ2-7; TRBD1 might be the D (6 bases). The CDR3 spans 13 residues. Trimming removed 4 bases from V and 2 bases from J, with 9 bases in between. Germline V lookup: CDR1 SEHNR, CDR2 FQNEAQ (reference sequence). The CDR3, as DNA: TGTGCCAGCAGCTCCTGGACAGCCTACGAGCAGTACTTC. Protein: CASSSWTAYEQYF.

This chain uses TRBV2 with TRBJ2-3; D gene ambiguous. Germline V gene data show CDR1 as SNHLY and CDR2 as FYNNEI. This CDR3 is built from 14 residues. Trimming took 10 bases from V and 2 from J, leaving 16 bases between them. The CDR3 sequence: CATRRQANTDTQYF. CDR3 DNA: TGTGCCACCCGGCGGCAGGCCAACACAGATACGCAGTATTTT.

The CDR3 region is CSVEVNRGREQYF. In DNA form, the CDR3 reads TGCAGCGTTGAAGTGAACAGGGGGCGCGAGCAGTACTTC. The V gene is TRBV29-1, the J gene TRBJ2-7; 9 bases are shared with TRBD1. V was clipped by 1 base and J by 6 bases; unmatched bases: 4. From germline, CDR1 is SQVTM and CDR2 ANQGSEA. The CDR3 length is 13 residues.

The rearrangement links TRBV6-5 to TRBJ1-2, with TRBD1 identical over 7 bases. Germline V gives CDR1 MNHEY, CDR2 SVGAGI. The V and J ends lost 0 bases and 1 base, in that order; junction bases with no gene match: 5. CDR3 length: 16 amino acids. This CDR3 reads CASSYSRQGNNYGYTF. In DNA form, the CDR3 reads TGTGCCAGCAGTTACTCCCGACAGGGTAATAACTATGGCTACACCTTC.

The V and J genes are TRBV28 and TRBJ1-1; D remains ambiguous. Germline V lookup: CDR1 MDHEN, CDR2 SYDVKM. Trimming left V 2 bases short and J 11 bases short, with 12 bases between. This CDR3 is 12 amino acids long. CDR3 residues: CASSLIAGRAFF. The DNA for the CDR3 is TGTGCCAGCAGTTTAATCGCGGGGAGGGCTTTCTTT.

This clone was counted a single time. This chain links TRBV2 with TRBJ1-2; D possibly corresponds to TRBD1 (6 bases). Trimming stripped 6 bases from V and 1 base from J, with 6 bases between. Germline V gives CDR1 SNHLY, CDR2 FYNNEI. The CDR3 is 12 residues long. The CDR3 is CASRDSNYGYTF. CDR3 coding DNA: TGTGCCAGCAGGGACAGTAACTATGGCTACACCTTC.